The 11 T cell receptor beta chains presented below share a single source sample, sequenced in a study of early T cells in non-severe SARS-CoV-2 infection. Each CDR3 protein gets one entry after TCRdb re-called the 5' RACE reads with MiXCR. In the table there are about 110,000 distinct CDR3 sequences, 9.5% to 13% of which are singletons. Sequencing was carried out using whole blood. The source of these receptors is an adult who was a healthcare worker with PCR-confirmed SARS-CoV-2 infection or an uninfected control (not recorded which).

The chain joins TRBV13 to TRBJ1-5; tentatively, D is TRBD1 (5 bases). CDR1 is PRHDT, CDR2 FYEKMQ, per germline (reference sequence). Deletions cut 3 bases from V and 3 bases from J, with 9 bases between. CDR3 length: 14 amino acids. CDR3 coding DNA: TGTGCCAGCAGCTTGGGACTGGTCAATCAGCCCCAGCATTTT. Translated: CASSLGLVNQPQHF. The variable domain in full, completed from reference TRBV13 and TRBJ1-5, reads AAGVIQSPRHLIKEKRETATLKCYPIPRHDTVYWYQQGPGQDPQFLISFYEKMQSDKGSIPDRFSAQQFSDYHSELNMSSLELGDSALYFCASSLGLVNQPQHFGDGTRLSIL.

About this clonotype: Since a much larger clone is just one base distant, this may be a read error. The rearrangement joins TRBV19 to TRBJ1-2; no clear D. The CDR3 runs to 14 residues. Trimming shortened V by 4 bases and J by 8 bases, and 17 bases separated the two germline ends. In germline, CDR1 is LNHDA, CDR2 SQIVND (reference sequence). The CDR3 DNA follows: TGTGCCAGTAGTAATACTGTCACCCTGGGGGGCTACACCTTC. This encodes CASSNTVTLGGYTF.

This chain links TRBV11-2 with TRBJ2-1; no firm D call. CDR1 is SGHAT, CDR2 FQNNGV, per germline. Trimming pared 1 base from V and 10 bases from J, leaving 8 bases between. This CDR3 contains 12 residues. In DNA form, the CDR3 reads TGTGCCAGCAGCTTAGTCAGAGGCGAGCAGTTCTTC. This sequence encodes CASSLVRGEQFF.

This clonotype appeared many times. DNA of the CDR3: TGTGCCAGCAGCTACCTTCCACCCCCCTACGAGCAGTACTTC. Translated: CASSYLPPPYEQYF. V usage is TRBV6-5 and J usage is TRBJ2-7; D remains ambiguous. V was clipped by 6 bases and J by 2 bases, with 14 bases between them. CDR3 size: 14 residues. Germline CDR1 and CDR2: MNHEY and SVGAGI.

This chain joins TRBV5-1 and TRBJ2-3, with D perhaps given as TRBD1 or TRBD2 (5 bases each). Germline values: CDR1 SGHRS, CDR2 YFSETQ. With 6 bases removed from V and 6 bases from J, the gap between germline ends came to 17 bases. The CDR3 contains 14 residues. CDR3 nucleotides: TGCGCCAGCAAGGCCGGGACCGTCTTGGATACGCAGTATTTT. Its translation is CASKAGTVLDTQYF.

The sample holds many counts of this clonotype. The chain is built from TRBV25-1 and TRBJ2-2; D tentatively fits TRBD1 or TRBD2 (5 bases each). Trimming shortened V by 2 bases and J by 7 bases, and 20 bases separated the two germline ends. Germline values: CDR1 MGHDK, CDR2 SYGVNS. The CDR3 spans 17 residues. The CDR3 nucleotides are TGTGCCAGCAGTGAAACTCATGGCAGGGAGAAGGGCGGGGAGCTGTTTTTT. It is translated as CASSETHGREKGGELFF.

The chain recombines TRBV16 with TRBJ1-2; unclear D gene. CDR3 size: 11 residues. The germline V gene has CDR1 KGHSY and CDR2 FQNENV. The V end was cut by 1 base, the J end by 8 bases, with 5 bases between. Here the CDR3 reads CASSQFVGYTF. CDR3 DNA: TGTGCCAGCAGCCAATTTGTAGGCTACACCTTC.

V and J are TRBV7-8 and TRBJ2-7; 8 nucleotides align to TRBD1. CDR1 is SGHVS and CDR2 is FQNEAQ in the germline V gene. Trimming cost V 5 bases and J 9 bases; bases outside gene matches: 9. CDR3 length: 13 residues. The CDR3 bases are TGTGCCAGCAGCGATGACAGGGGTCGAGCGCAGTACTTC. Its translation is CASSDDRGRAQYF.

This chain joins TRBV14 and TRBJ2-1, with TRBD1 matching over 7 bases. In germline, CDR1 is SGHDN, CDR2 FVKESK. The length of the CDR3 is 16 residues. J was trimmed by 6 bases and V by 2 bases; bases with no gene match: 10. The DNA for the CDR3 is TGTGCCAGCAGCCAATTCGCCGGGACAGAGTTCAATGAGCAGTTCTTC. Its translation: CASSQFAGTEFNEQFF.

The V call is TRBV12-3 or TRBV12-4, the J call TRBJ2-2, with D uncertain. V was cut by 8 bases and J by 3 bases, with 16 bases left in between. The CDR3 sequence is 15 residues long. The CDR3 loop is CASFYPGPYTGELFF. Here the CDR3 DNA reads TGTGCCAGCTTTTACCCCGGACCCTACACCGGGGAGCTGTTTTTT.

This clonotype has at least ten counts. V usage is TRBV7-9 and J usage is TRBJ2-2, with D hard to call. The CDR3 has 16 amino acids. V lost 5 bases, J lost 0 bases, and 13 bases lay in between. Germline CDR1 reads SEHNR; CDR2 reads FQNEAQ (reference sequence). Written as DNA, the CDR3 is TGTGCCAGCAGCACACTTTTACGTGCGAACACCGGGGAGCTGTTTTTT. This sequence encodes CASSTLLRANTGELFF.